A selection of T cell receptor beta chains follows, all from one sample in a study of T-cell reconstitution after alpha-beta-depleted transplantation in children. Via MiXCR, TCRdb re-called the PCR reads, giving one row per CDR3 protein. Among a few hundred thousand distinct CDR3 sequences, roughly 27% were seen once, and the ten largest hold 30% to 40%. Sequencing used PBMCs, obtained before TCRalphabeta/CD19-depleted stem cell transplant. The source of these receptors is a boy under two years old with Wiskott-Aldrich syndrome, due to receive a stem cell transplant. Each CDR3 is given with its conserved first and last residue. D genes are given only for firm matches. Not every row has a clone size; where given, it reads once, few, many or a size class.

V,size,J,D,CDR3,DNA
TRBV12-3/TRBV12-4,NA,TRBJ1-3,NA,CASSLRLSGNTIYF,TGTGCCAGCAGTTTACGGCTCTCTGGAAACACCATATATTTT
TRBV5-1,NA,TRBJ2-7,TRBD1,CASRPGQGISYEQYF,TGCGCCAGCAGACCGGGACAGGGTATCTCCTACGAGCAGTACTTC
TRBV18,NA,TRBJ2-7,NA,CASSPLAPGVHEQYF,TGTGCCAGCTCACCGTTGGCGCCGGGGGTCCACGAGCAGTACTTC
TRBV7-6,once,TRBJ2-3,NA,CASSLSPPSIGDTQYF,TGTGCCAGCAGCTTAAGCCCTCCTAGTATAGGAGATACGCAGTATTTT
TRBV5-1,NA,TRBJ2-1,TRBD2,CASSLAIVSGSTHNEQFF,TGCGCCAGCAGCTTGGCGATCGTCAGCGGGAGCACTCACAATGAGCAGTTCTTC
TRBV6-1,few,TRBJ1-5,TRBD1,CASKGTGQNQPQHF,TGTGCCAGCAAAGGGACAGGGCAAAATCAGCCCCAGCATTTT
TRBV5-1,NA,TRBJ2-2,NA,CASSSQGPPGELFF,TGCGCCAGCAGCTCCCAGGGACCGCCCGGGGAGCTGTTTTTT
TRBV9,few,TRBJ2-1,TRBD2,CASSVDKWTSGTNEQFF,TGTGCCAGCAGCGTAGACAAATGGACTAGCGGGACCAATGAGCAGTTCTTC
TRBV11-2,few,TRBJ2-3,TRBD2,CASSARASGRATDTQYF,TGTGCCAGCAGCGCAAGGGCTAGCGGGAGGGCCACAGATACGCAGTATTTT
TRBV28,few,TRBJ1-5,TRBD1,CASRPDRVSQPQHF,TGTGCCAGCAGACCAGACAGGGTGTCTCAGCCCCAGCATTTT
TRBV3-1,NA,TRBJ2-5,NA,CASSQDVAGETQYF,TGTGCCAGCAGCCAAGATGTCGCGGGGGAGACCCAGTACTTC
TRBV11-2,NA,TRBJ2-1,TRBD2,CASSLGRLAGYNEQFF,TGTGCCAGCAGCTTAGGACGACTAGCGGGGTACAATGAGCAGTTCTTC
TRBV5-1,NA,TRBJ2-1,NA,CASSYRAADEQFF,TGCGCCAGCAGCTATCGCGCAGCAGATGAGCAGTTCTTC